This T cell receptor (beta chain) was profiled in a study of tumor-infiltrating lymphocytes in primary liver carcinoma (dated by TCRdb to the late 2010s). Describing the broader study: Of the five patients, three men and two women aged 30 to 69 years, four had hepatocellular carcinoma and one had combined HCC and intrahepatic cholangiocarcinoma. Samples yielded roughly 3.65 to 7.5 million productive TCRbeta reads; read depth did not differ significantly between tissue types. For each liver tumor, the study sampled five regions along with adjacent normal tissue and blood, and applied TCRbeta repertoire sequencing, expression microarrays and whole-exome sequencing. The five patients had tumors of stage T1-T3 N0M0, with maximum diameters ranging from about 4 to 11 cm. A total of some 35 specimens from 5 patients underwent TCRbeta repertoire sequencing, comprising around 25 tumor regions, 5 adjacent noncancerous liver tissues and 5 peripheral blood samples. High reproducibility was observed for the technical replicate repertoires, with mean shared-clone rates about 0.92 and correlation coefficients above 0.95. To link TCRbeta repertoire diversity to the local molecular phenotype, the 25 or so tumor region samples were profiled with Agilent mRNA microarrays. What the authors observed across the whole study: Bulk unsorted samples precluded comparing CD4+ and CD8+ T cell repertoires. Pairs of tumor regions showed greater repertoire overlap (mean roughly 35%) than tumor-adjacent pairs (approximately 17%) or tumor-blood pairs (approximately 15%), which is consistent with antigen-driven expansion. Because only the TCR beta chain was sequenced and unpaired alpha chains were not captured, true repertoire diversity is likely underestimated. The study included only five patients, and the authors note findings should be validated in a larger study. The top 250 clones made up a significantly larger repertoire fraction in tumors than in blood (p = 0.039). Only roughly 7-24% of top clones appeared in all five regions of a tumor, which suggests that tumor-infiltrating T cells are spatially heterogeneous.

Trimming at the junction amounts to 1 base on V and 7 bases on J, and the germline ends lie 17 bases apart. There are 17 amino acids in the CDR3, from cysteine to phenylalanine inclusive. The CDR3 DNA has 51 bases and is translated from base 1. For CDR1 and CDR2, the germline V gene (reference sequence) lists SEHNR and FQNEAQ. Using a constant-region primer and ProtoScript II reverse transcriptase, TCRbeta-specific cDNA was reverse-transcribed from roughly 500 ng total RNA. TCRbeta libraries were built with three nested multiplex PCR rounds, a slightly modified ARM-PCR procedure. Each of the first two PCR rounds ran for about 10 cycles and used multiplex TRBV1-TRBV30 forward primers together with a Cbeta reverse primer. Sample barcodes and Illumina adapters were added in a final 25-cycle PCR with Deep VentR polymerase. Before sequencing, amplicons of 200-500 bp were purified from gel using a QIAquick gel extraction kit. An Illumina HiSeq 2500 was used to sequence the TCRbeta amplicons with 250-bp paired-end reads. Turning to the authors' computational methods: To recover full CDR3 sequences, reads were quality-trimmed using Trimmomatic v0.33 and paired reads were then merged using FLASH v1.2.11. V, D and J germline segments were assigned to the rearranged TCRbeta sequences by MiGEC v1.2.1b. Clonotype statistics and Shannon-Wiener diversity indices were calculated with VDJtools v1.0.0. Except for diversity analysis, only the 250 most abundant clonotypes of each sample were used in subsequent analyses to reduce sampling bias. TCRdb applied fastp at Q25 and MiXCR to the public reads, then kept only in-frame beta chains. Duplicate CDR3 protein sequences are folded into a single record with the most common DNA and genes. Here the V and J calls rest on TCRdb's processing, not on the authors' analysis. The sample data list fewer than 110,000 distinct CDR3 sequences, and around 71% of these were observed just once. The ten biggest clones cover less than 15% of the sample.

Without any cell sorting, total RNA and DNA were extracted together from 20-30 mg of bulk tissue using the AllPrep DNA/RNA mini kit. Between November 2015 and early 2016, roughly 5 patients in China with histopathologically diagnosed primary liver carcinoma had their tumors surgically resected. Patients had chronic HBV infection and were treatment-naive at sampling. Five spatially separated regions were sampled from each tumor: the superior, inferior, left-lateral and right-lateral poles, plus the tumor centre. Histology showed that every tumor sample contained more than 80% viable tumor cells. Fresh tumor and adjacent tissue pieces were bisected, with one half stored in RNAlater at -80 degrees C and the other half sent for histology. This clonotype was counted many times. What this receptor recognizes is not known. Per-base quality was not reported, and no clone a single base away is much larger than it.

The rearranged chain carries TRBV7-9 and TRBJ1-6; no D segment can be confidently identified. The specimen was liver tumor tissue from sampling region 2. The cell subset or site label, as the study defines it: tumor region T2, inferior pole. This TCR was recovered from a woman in her fifties or sixties with primary liver carcinoma and hepatitis B virus infection. The sequence in DNA is TGTGCCAGCAGCTTAGGGACGGGTGCAGAGAGGAATTCACCCCTCCACTTT. This gives the protein CASSLGTGAERNSPLHF.